Listed here are 14 T cell receptor beta chains from one sample, sequenced in a study of blood T cell repertoires in COVID-19. Profiled with immunoSEQ multiplex PCR; TCRdb holds only in-frame clones, not every one. This sample has roughly 200,000 clones; 80% to 90% occur once, and the top ten carry around 10%. The sample consisted of peripheral blood. These receptors came from a middle-aged woman with COVID-19, enrolled during active disease.

The chain recombines TRBV12-5 with TRBJ1-2; a weak D match, TRBD1 (5 bases). The CDR3 sequence is 14 residues long. Trimming took 3 bases from V and 2 from J, leaving 10 bases between them. CDR1 is LGHNT, CDR2 FRNRAP, per germline. The CDR3 nucleotides are TGTGCTAGTGGTTTAAGGGGTATCAACTATGGCTACACCTTC. It translates to CASGLRGINYGYTF.

The count of this clone is one. The chain is built from TRBV7-9 and TRBJ1-2, with a tentative D call TRBD1 (5 bases). The germline V gene encodes CDR1 SEHNR and CDR2 FQNEAQ (reference sequence). Trimming shortened V by 2 bases and J by 2 bases, and 24 bases separated the two germline ends. The CDR3 contains 19 residues. CDR3: CASSLYSGDILGPNYGYTF. The CDR3 nucleotides read TGTGCCAGCAGCTTATACTCGGGGGATATCTTGGGACCGAACTATGGCTACACCTTC.

The chain combines TRBV21-1 with TRBJ2-1; whether TRBD2, the table's D call, matches the DNA was not checked. TRBV21-1 is classified as a pseudogene. The CDR3 has 18 residues. This CDR3 reads CASSKAILAPKSYNEQFF. The CDR3 region has the DNA TGTGCCAGCAGCAAAGCGATACTAGCGCCTAAAAGCTACAATGAGCAGTTCTTC.

A remark on this clone: The conserved closing phenylalanine or tryptophan is absent in this CDR3, likely reflecting a read error. No DNA is shown, since the ends of the CDR3 on it are uncertain; the CDR3 is the one TCRdb lists. The CDR3 sequence is CASSSIRGLRG. This chain uses TRBV2 with TRBJ2-7; no check of the table's D call, TRBD1, against the DNA was made. The CDR3 spans 11 amino acids, including both terminal residues. CDR1 is SNHLY, CDR2 FYNNEI, per germline.

The genes are TRBV30 and TRBJ2-5; 8 positions match TRBD2. Per germline, CDR1 GTSNPN and CDR2 SVGIG (reference sequence). The J segment lost 2 bases and the V segment lost 4 bases, leaving 3 bases of the junction unmatched. This CDR3 is 13 amino acids long. The CDR3 sequence is CAWMGLDQETQYF. As DNA, the CDR3 is TGTGCCTGGATGGGACTAGATCAAGAGACCCAGTACTTC.

The CDR3 loop reads CASSHQVENSPLHF. The CDR3 bases are TGTGCCAGCAGCCATCAGGTAGAAAATTCACCCCTCCACTTT. This chain joins TRBV3-1 (or the pseudogene TRBV3-2) and TRBJ1-6, with D uncertain. The CDR3 loop spans 14 amino acids. Trimming took 3 bases from V and 7 from J, leaving 10 bases between them. Germline V lookup: CDR1 LGHDT, CDR2 YNNKEL (reference sequence).

The genes are TRBV28 and TRBJ2-5; TRBD2 aligns across 10 bases. J gave up 5 bases and V 6 bases, and 6 bases lay outside the gene matches. The CDR3 extends over 14 amino acids. CDR1 MDHEN and CDR2 SYDVKM come from the germline V gene. The CDR3 region is CASRPSGSLETQYF. The CDR3 DNA sequence: TGTGCCAGCAGGCCTAGCGGGAGTTTGGAGACCCAGTACTTC.

J is TRBJ2-3 and V is TRBV4-1; 10 positions agree with TRBD2. The CDR3 contains 18 residues. Germline assignment: CDR1 MGHRA and CDR2 YSYEKL. The V segment lost 4 bases and the J segment 5 bases; nucleotides outside the gene matches: 15. CDR3 residues: CASSPSGTSAVLGDTQYF. The CDR3 coding sequence is TGCGCCAGCAGCCCATCCGGGACTAGCGCGGTCCTGGGAGATACGCAGTATTTT.

The V gene is TRBV28, the J gene TRBJ1-6, with D possibly matching TRBD1 (5 bases). This CDR3 contains 12 residues. V lost 5 bases and J lost 9, with 8 bases in between. Germline V gene sequence: CDR1 MDHEN, CDR2 SYDVKM. The CDR3 reads CASSGRVSPLHF. For the CDR3, the DNA is TGTGCCAGCAGTGGCAGGGTTTCACCCCTCCACTTT.

CDR3 DNA sequence: TGTGCCAGCAGCTTCGGGCGGACTAAGGGAACAGATACGCAGTATTTT. Translated: CASSFGRTKGTDTQYF. This chain connects TRBV7-9 to TRBJ2-3, with D possibly being TRBD2 (6 bases). V lost 3 bases and J 3 bases, leaving 16 bases between the germline ends. The CDR3 totals 16 residues. The germline CDR1 and CDR2 sequences are SEHNR and FQNEAQ (reference sequence).

The chain has TRBV3-1 (or the pseudogene TRBV3-2) and TRBJ2-7, with TRBD1 identical over 8 bases. The CDR3 consists of 14 residues. J gave up 6 bases and V 3 bases, and 7 bases lay outside the gene matches. Germline CDR1 is LGHDT and CDR2 is YNNKEL (reference sequence). CDR3 sequence reads: CASSQGQARGEQYV. The CDR3 DNA reads TGTGCCAGCAGCCAGGGACAGGCAAGGGGCGAGCAGTACGTC.

The rearrangement joins TRBV6-5 to TRBJ1-2; D is uncertain. Germline V CDR1 and CDR2: MNHEY, SVGAGI. V lost 6 bases and J lost 3, with 11 bases in between. There are 13 residues in the CDR3. CDR3 amino acids: CASSSGSDYGYTF. The CDR3, as DNA: TGTGCCAGCAGCTCCGGGTCGGACTATGGCTACACCTTC.

V and J are TRBV6-2 or TRBV6-3 and TRBJ2-1, with D unclear. V was cut by 2 bases and J by 7 bases, with 6 bases left in between. CDR1 and CDR2 (germline): MNHEY, SVGEGT. The CDR3 extends over 12 amino acids. CDR3 sequence (DNA): TGTGCCAGCAGTTACCAAGAGAATGAGCAGTTCTTC. It specifies CASSYQENEQFF.

The CDR3 loop reads CSARYDTQYF. The DNA for the CDR3 is TGCAGTGCTAGATATGATACGCAGTATTTT. V and J are TRBV20-1 and TRBJ2-3; no clear D gene. This CDR3 region has 10 residues. Trimming left V 2 bases short and J 6 bases short, with 3 bases between. Germline values: CDR1 DFQATT, CDR2 SNEGSKA (reference sequence).